The present T cell receptor (beta chain) was sequenced within a study of response to subunit inactivated influenza vaccine. This clonotype was seen more than once but under ten times. In TCRdb, the RT-PCR reads were re-called with MiXCR into one record per CDR3 protein. The sample has around 500,000 distinct CDR3 sequences; over 9.5% are singletons. The V and J ends lost 5 bases and 4 bases respectively, with 15 bases between them. CDR3 size: 16 residues. Germline CDR1 is MNHNS and CDR2 is SASEGT. The TCR comes from a man aged 50 to 59 who received an inactivated influenza vaccine. The source material was PBMCs from blood, sampled around seven weeks after vaccination. The rearrangement uses TRBV6-1 and TRBJ1-6, with D uncertain. In DNA, the CDR3 is TGTGCCAGCAGTCTAAGAGCCCGCCCGTATAATTCACCCCTCCACTTT. It encodes CASSLRARPYNSPLHF.